This TCR beta chain was identified during a study of patients and donors after allogeneic stem cell transplantation. TCRdb ran MiXCR on the RT-PCR reads and lists one entry per CDR3 protein. The profile covers some 960,000 distinct CDR3 sequences, with more than 15% appearing a single time and roughly 6% taken by the ten largest. Germline values: CDR1 MNHEY, CDR2 SVGEGT. CDR3 size: 14 residues. V gave up 5 bases and J gave up 2 bases, with 12 bases separating them. Sequenced input: blood, either unsorted or a sorted T cell fraction (not recorded which). The V and J genes are TRBV6-2 or TRBV6-3 and TRBJ1-1, with a possible D match to TRBD1 (6 bases). The sequence was collected from a human donor who was either an allogeneic HSCT recipient or a stem cell or donor lymphocyte infusion donor (not recorded which). It is not recorded whose cells these are; they may come from a transplant donor. For the CDR3, the DNA is TGTGCCAGCAGTGCGCACAGGGTTAACACTGAAGCTTTCTTT. It yields the protein CASSAHRVNTEAFF.